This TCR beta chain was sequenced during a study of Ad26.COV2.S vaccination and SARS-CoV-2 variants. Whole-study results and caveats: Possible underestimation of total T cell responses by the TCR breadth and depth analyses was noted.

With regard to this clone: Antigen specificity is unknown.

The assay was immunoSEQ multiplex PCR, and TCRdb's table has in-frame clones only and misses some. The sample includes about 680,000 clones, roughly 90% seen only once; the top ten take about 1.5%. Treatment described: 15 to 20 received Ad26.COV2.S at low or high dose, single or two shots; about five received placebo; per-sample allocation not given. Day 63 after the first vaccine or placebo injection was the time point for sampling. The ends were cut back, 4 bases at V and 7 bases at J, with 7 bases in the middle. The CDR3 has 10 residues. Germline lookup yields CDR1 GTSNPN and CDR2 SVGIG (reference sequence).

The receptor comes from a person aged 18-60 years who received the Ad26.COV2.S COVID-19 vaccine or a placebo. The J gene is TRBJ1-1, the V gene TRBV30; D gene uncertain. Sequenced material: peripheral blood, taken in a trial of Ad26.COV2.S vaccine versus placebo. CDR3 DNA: TGTGCCTGGATTGCCGTTGAAGCTTTCTTT. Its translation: CAWIAVEAFF.